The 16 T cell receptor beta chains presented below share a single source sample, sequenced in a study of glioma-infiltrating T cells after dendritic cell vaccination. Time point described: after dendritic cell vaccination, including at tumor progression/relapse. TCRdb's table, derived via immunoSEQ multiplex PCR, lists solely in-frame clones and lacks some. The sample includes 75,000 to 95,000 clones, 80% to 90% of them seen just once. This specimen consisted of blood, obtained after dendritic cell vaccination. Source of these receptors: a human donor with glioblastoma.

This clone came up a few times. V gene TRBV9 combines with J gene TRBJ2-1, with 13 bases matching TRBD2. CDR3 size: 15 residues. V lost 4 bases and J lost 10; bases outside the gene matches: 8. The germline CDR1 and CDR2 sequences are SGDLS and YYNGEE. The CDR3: CASSPRTSGRPEQFF. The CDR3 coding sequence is TGTGCCAGCAGCCCAAGGACTAGCGGGAGACCCGAGCAGTTCTTC.

CDR3 sequence (DNA): TGTGCCAGCACCCAGGCGTCTAGCGGTTACAATGAGCAGTTCTTC. Translated: CASTQASSGYNEQFF. V and J are TRBV6-5 and TRBJ2-1; 7 bases match TRBD2. CDR1 and CDR2 from the germline V gene are MNHEY and SVGAGI. Trimming at V came to 7 bases and at J to 4 bases, leaving 10 bases not matched to a gene. The CDR3 consists of 15 residues.

CDR3: CATSPGRLVLYEQYF. The CDR3 DNA follows: TGTGCCACCAGCCCCGGGAGGCTAGTTCTGTACGAGCAGTACTTC. V gene TRBV15 combines with J gene TRBJ2-7; TRBD2 agrees at 7 bases. Trimming took 5 bases from V and 4 from J; bases not matched to a gene: 11. This CDR3 comprises 15 residues. From germline, CDR1 is LNHNV and CDR2 YYDKDF (reference sequence). Based on the CDR3 plus reference TRBV15 and TRBJ2-7, the full variable domain is DAMVIQNPRYQVTQFGKPVTLSCSQTLNHNVMYWYQQKSSQAPKLLFHYYDKDFNNEADTPDNFQSRRPNTSFCFLDIRSPGLGDTAMYLCATSPGRLVLYEQYFGPGTRLTVT.

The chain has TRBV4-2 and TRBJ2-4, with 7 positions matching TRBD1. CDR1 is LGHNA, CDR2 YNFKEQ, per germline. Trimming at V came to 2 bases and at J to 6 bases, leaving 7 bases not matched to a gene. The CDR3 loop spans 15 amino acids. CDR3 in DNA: TGTGCCAGCAGCCAACTAGGGGACAGATCAAACATTCAGTACTTC. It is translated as CASSQLGDRSNIQYF.

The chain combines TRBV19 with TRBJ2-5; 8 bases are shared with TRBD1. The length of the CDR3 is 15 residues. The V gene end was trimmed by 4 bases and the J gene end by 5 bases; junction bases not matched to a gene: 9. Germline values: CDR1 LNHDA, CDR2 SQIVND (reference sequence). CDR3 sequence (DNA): TGTGCCAGTAGTAATACAGGGGGACAGGAGGAGACCCAGTACTTC. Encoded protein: CASSNTGGQEETQYF.

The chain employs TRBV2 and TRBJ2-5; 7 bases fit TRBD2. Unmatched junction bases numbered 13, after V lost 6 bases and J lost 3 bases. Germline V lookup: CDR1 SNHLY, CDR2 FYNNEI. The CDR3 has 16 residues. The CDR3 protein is CASRNGMTSLKETQYF. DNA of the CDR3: TGTGCCAGCAGAAACGGGATGACTAGCCTAAAAGAGACCCAGTACTTC.

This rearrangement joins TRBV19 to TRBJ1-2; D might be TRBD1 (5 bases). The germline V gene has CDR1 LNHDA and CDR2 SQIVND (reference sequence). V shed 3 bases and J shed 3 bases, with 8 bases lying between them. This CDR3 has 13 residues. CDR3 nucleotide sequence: TGTGCCAGTAGTATCGGGGGAGACTATGGCTACACCTTC. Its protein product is CASSIGGDYGYTF. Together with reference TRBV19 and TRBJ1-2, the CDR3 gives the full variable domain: DGGITQSPKYLFRKEGQNVTLSCEQNLNHDAMYWYRQDPGQGLRLIYYSQIVNDFQKGDIAEGYSVSREKKESFPLTVTSAQKNPTAFYLCASSIGGDYGYTFGSGTRLTVV.

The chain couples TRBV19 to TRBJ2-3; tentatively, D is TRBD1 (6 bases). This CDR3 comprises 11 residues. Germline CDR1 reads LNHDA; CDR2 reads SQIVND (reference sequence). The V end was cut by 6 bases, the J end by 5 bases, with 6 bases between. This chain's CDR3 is CASRTGDTQYF. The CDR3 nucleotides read TGTGCCAGTAGGACAGGAGATACGCAGTATTTT.

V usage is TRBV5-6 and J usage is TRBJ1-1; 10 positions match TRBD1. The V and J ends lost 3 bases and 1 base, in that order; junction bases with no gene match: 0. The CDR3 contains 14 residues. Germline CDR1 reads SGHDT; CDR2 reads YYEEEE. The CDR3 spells CASSWDRGNTEAFF. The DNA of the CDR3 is TGTGCCAGCAGCTGGGACAGGGGGAACACTGAAGCTTTCTTT.

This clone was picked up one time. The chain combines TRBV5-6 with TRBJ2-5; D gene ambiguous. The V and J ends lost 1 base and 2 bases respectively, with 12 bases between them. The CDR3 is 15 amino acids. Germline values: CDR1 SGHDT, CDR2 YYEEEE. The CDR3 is CASSLISGGQETQYF. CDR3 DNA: TGTGCCAGCAGCTTGATTTCTGGCGGACAAGAGACCCAGTACTTC.

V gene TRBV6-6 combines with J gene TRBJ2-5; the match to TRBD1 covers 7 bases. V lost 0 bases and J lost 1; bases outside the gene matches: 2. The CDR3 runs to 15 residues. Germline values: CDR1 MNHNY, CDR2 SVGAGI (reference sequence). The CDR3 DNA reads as TGTGCCAGCAGTTACTCGAGGACAGGCCAAGAGACCCAGTACTTC. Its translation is CASSYSRTGQETQYF.

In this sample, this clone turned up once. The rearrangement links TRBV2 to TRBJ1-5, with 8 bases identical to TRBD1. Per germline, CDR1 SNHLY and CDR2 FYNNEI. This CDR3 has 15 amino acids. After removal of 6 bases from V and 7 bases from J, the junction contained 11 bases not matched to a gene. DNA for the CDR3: TGTGCCAGCAGGAACGGACAGGGAGTGAGGCAGCCCCAGCATTTT. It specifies CASRNGQGVRQPQHF.

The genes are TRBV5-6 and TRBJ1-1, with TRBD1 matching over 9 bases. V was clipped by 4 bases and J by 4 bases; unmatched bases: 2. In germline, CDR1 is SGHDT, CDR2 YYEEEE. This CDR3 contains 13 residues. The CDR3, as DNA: TGTGCCAGCAGCGTGACAGGGGGCACTGAAGCTTTCTTT. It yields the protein CASSVTGGTEAFF.

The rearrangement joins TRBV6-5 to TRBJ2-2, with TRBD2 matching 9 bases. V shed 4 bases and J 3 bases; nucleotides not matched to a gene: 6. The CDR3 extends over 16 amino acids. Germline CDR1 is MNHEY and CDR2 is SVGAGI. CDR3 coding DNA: TGTGCCAGCAGTTTAGGCGGGGGGGGTTACACCGGGGAGCTGTTTTTT. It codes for CASSLGGGGYTGELFF.

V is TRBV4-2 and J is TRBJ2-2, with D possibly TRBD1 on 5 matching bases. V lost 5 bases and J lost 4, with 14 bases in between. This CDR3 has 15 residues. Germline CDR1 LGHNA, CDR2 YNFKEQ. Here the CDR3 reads CASSLDRQGTGELFF. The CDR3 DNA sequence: TGTGCCAGCAGCTTGGACCGCCAGGGCACCGGGGAGCTGTTTTTT.

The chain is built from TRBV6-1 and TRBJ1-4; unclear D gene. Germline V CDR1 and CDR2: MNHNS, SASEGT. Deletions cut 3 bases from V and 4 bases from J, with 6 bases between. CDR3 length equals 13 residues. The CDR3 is CASSDRVNEKLFF. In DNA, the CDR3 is TGTGCCAGCAGTGACCGTGTTAATGAAAAACTGTTTTTT.